This T cell receptor beta chain was identified in a study of blood T cells in healthy people across ages. Findings and caveats of the study: With age, beta diversity per million T cells declined roughly linearly, significantly by approximately 40. It was not possible, with unsorted PBMCs, to conclusively compare naive and antigen-experienced cells. Long-lived and aged donors differed, with more naive CD4+ cells and higher diversity in the long-lived.

Extraction yielded at least 5 micrograms of total RNA per sample. Through a sample-barcoded 5' primer and a J-beta primer mix, a second PCR was run for roughly 6 to 12 cycles. A single record per CDR3 protein comes from TCRdb applying MiXCR to the 5' RACE reads. The sample carries about 1.7 million distinct CDR3 sequences, about 28% recorded once. This clonotype was seen ten or more times. No antigen is known for it. V shed 4 bases and J shed 0 bases, with 7 bases lying between them. The CDR3 consists of 15 residues. Germline lookup yields CDR1 MNHEY and CDR2 SMNVEV (reference sequence). The source is a woman aged 25 to 39 in good health. Sequencing was performed on blood. The chain uses TRBV27 and TRBJ2-6; D gene uncertain. As DNA, the CDR3 is TGTGCCAGCAGTTCACGACCCTCTGGGGCCAACGTCCTGACTTTC. It is translated as CASSSRPSGANVLTF.